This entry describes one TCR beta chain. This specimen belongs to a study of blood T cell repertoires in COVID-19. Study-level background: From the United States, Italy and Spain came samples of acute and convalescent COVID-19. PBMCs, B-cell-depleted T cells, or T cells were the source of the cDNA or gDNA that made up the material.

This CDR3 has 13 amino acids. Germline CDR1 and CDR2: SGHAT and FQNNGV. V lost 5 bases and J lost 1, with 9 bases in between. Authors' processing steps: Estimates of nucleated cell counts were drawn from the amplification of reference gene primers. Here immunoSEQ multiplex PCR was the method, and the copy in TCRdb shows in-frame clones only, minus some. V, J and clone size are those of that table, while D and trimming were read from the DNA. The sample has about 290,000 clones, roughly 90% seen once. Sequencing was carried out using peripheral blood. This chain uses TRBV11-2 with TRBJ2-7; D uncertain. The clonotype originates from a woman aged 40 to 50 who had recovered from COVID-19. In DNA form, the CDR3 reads TGTGCCAGCAGCCCCCAGAATTCCTACGAGCAGTACTTC. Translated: CASSPQNSYEQYF. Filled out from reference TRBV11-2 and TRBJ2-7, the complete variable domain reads EAGVAQSPRYKIIEKRQSVAFWCNPISGHATLYWYQQILGQGPKLLIQFQNNGVVDDSQLPKDRFSAERLKGVDSTLKIQPAKLEDSAVYLCASSPQNSYEQYFGPGTRLTVT.